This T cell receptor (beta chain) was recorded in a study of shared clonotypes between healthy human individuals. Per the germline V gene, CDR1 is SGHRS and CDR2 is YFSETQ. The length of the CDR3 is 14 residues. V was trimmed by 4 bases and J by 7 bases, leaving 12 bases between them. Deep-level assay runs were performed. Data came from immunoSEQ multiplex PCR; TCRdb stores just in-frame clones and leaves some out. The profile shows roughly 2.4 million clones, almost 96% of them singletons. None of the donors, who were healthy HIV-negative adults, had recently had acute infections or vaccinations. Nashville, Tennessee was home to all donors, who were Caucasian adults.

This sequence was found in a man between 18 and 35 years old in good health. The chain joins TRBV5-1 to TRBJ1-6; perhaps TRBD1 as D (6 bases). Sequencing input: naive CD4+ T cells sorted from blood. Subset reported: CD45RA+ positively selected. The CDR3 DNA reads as TGCGCCAGCAGCCACCGGGACAACAATTCACCCCTCCACTTT. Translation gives CASSHRDNNSPLHF.